This is a list of T cell receptor beta chains from one sample in a study of cytomegalovirus exposure and HLA in healthy donors. Produced via immunoSEQ multiplex PCR; TCRdb's table is partial and in-frame only. This sample has more than 100,000 clones, with 75% to 85% found just once. Sequenced sample: PBMCs. The receptors originated from a male donor in good health and CMV-seronegative. Each CDR3 is given with its conserved first and last residue. D genes are given only for firm matches. For some rows the clone size is stated as once, few or many, or as a class when expanded; others skip it.

j_gene	d_gene	abundance	v_gene	CDR3aa	CDR3nt
TRBJ2-3	.	few	TRBV10-3	CAISEGDFTDTQYF	TGTGCCATCAGTGAGGGAGACTTCACAGATACGCAGTATTTT
TRBJ2-4	.	.	TRBV21-1	CATTRGGIAKNIQYF	TGTGCCACAACCCGGGGGGGAATAGCCAAAAACATTCAGTACTTC
TRBJ1-1	.	.	TRBV30	CAWIVGSLAGGAEAFF	TGTGCCTGGATCGTAGGGTCCCTGGCGGGGGGCGCTGAAGCTTTCTTT
TRBJ1-2	.	.	TRBV27	CASSPLAGGSVGGYTF	TGTGCCAGCAGCCCACTAGCGGGGGGCTCCGTGGGTGGCTACACCTTC
TRBJ2-7	TRBD2	few	TRBV11-3	CASSLTSGRSYEQYF	TGTGCCAGCAGCCTGACTAGCGGAAGATCCTACGAGCAGTACTTC
TRBJ1-2	TRBD1	.	TRBV5-8	CASRGPDRAFYGYTF	TGTGCCAGCAGGGGTCCGGACAGGGCCTTCTATGGCTACACCTTC
TRBJ1-6	.	.	TRBV9	CASSVVGSNSPLHF	TGTGCCAGCAGCGTAGTCGGGAGCAATTCACCCCTCCACTTT
TRBJ1-6	.	few	TRBV7-2	CASSLPSSYNSPLHF	TGTGCCAGCAGCTTACCGAGCTCCTATAATTCACCCCTCCACTTT
TRBJ1-1	.	.	TRBV10-2	CASRALDSNTEAFF	TGCGCCAGCAGAGCCCTGGACTCGAACACTGAAGCTTTCTTT
TRBJ2-5	TRBD2	.	TRBV7-6	CASSLGVAGGEETQYF	TGTGCCAGCAGCTTAGGTGTGGCGGGGGGGGAAGAGACCCAGTACTTC
TRBJ1-3	.	few	TRBV6-6	CTSSYSPHGNTIYF	TGTACCAGCAGTTACTCTCCACACGGAAACACCATATATTTT
TRBJ2-3	TRBD2	.	TRBV6-1	CASSEPVGDYTDTQYF	TGTGCCAGCAGTGAACCGGTGGGGGACTACACAGATACGCAGTATTTT
TRBJ2-1	.	.	TRBV11-1	CASSQLAGGYNEQFF	TGTGCCAGCAGTCAATTGGCAGGGGGGTACAATGAGCAGTTCTTC
TRBJ2-3	.	.	TRBV6-5	CASRAGLSTDTQYF	TGTGCCAGCAGGGCAGGATTGAGCACAGATACGCAGTATTTT
TRBJ2-7	TRBD2	.	TRBV5-1	CASSWPPGGGSYEQYF	TGCGCCAGCAGCTGGCCCCCGGGCGGGGGCTCCTACGAGCAGTACTTC
TRBJ2-7	TRBD1	.	TRBV4-3	CASSLSGQGAGEQYF	TGCGCCAGCAGCCTCTCGGGACAGGGGGCGGGGGAGCAGTACTTC
TRBJ2-5	TRBD1	.	TRBV18	CASSPPGQTETQYF	TGTGCCAGCTCACCACCGGGACAGACGGAGACCCAGTACTTC
TRBJ2-1	.	.	TRBV5-1	CASSLATQGGGNEQFF	TGCGCCAGCAGCTTGGCCACCCAAGGGGGGGGCAATGAGCAGTTCTTC
TRBJ1-2	.	.	TRBV2	CASSEALGGYTF	TGTGCCAGCAGTGAAGCGCTAGGTGGCTACACCTTC